The present TCR beta chain was sequenced within a study of blood T cell repertoires in COVID-19. The overall study: COVID-19 samples from acute and convalescent phases originated in the United States, Italy and Spain.

V gave up 7 bases and J gave up 3 bases; unmatched junction bases: 5. The CDR3 is made up of 13 amino acids. Germline values: CDR1 SNHLY, CDR2 FYNNEI. The protocol was immunoSEQ multiplex PCR, while the TCRdb copy is restricted to in-frame clones and leaves out a portion. Of about 220,000 clones in the sample, 88% were seen once. The sequence was collected from a woman aged 25 to 39 who had recovered from COVID-19. This sequence joins TRBV2 and TRBJ1-2; 7 bases fit TRBD1. The sequenced sample consisted of PBMCs or T cells enriched from blood (not recorded which). The CDR3 reads CASIIDRDYGYTF. CDR3 bases: TGTGCCAGCATTATTGACAGGGACTATGGCTACACCTTC. The complete variable domain, with remaining parts taken from reference TRBV2 and TRBJ1-2, reads EPEVTQTPSHQVTQMGQEVILRCVPISNHLYFYWYRQILGQKVEFLVSFYNNEISEKSEIFDDQFSVERPDGSNFTLKIRSTKLEDSAMYFCASIIDRDYGYTFGSGTRLTVV.